This T cell receptor (beta chain) emerged from a study of T cell repertoires in cytomegalovirus infection. Study-wide context: Recently identified HLA-C-restricted CMV epitopes and well-studied HLA-B-restricted CMV epitopes were used by the study.

Germline V lookup: CDR1 MNHEY, CDR2 SVGEGT. The CDR3 consists of 13 residues. Trimming shortened V by 8 bases and J by 0 bases, and 10 bases separated the two germline ends. TCRdb ran MiXCR on the reads and lists one entry per CDR3 protein. Of roughly 87,000 distinct CDR3 sequences listed, about 29% are singletons. Study observations and caveats: Dominating the ex vivo response were TCR beta clonotypes that were CMV-specific and HLA-C-restricted. Cumulative public TCR beta family frequency identified CMV carriers with the relevant HLA.

A word on this clonotype: Its target is unknown.

The sequence was obtained from a human donor in good health (CMV status not recorded). Some clones in this sample may be carry-over from other donors' samples. The material sequenced was CD8+ T cells from cultured PBMCs, taken from culture after CMV antigen stimulation. The V call is TRBV6-2 or TRBV6-3, the J call TRBJ1-2, with D possibly matching TRBD1 (6 bases). CDR3 DNA: TGTGCCAGCGAGGGACACTCTAACTATGGCTACACCTTC. Translation gives CASEGHSNYGYTF.